One sample yielded the 23 T cell receptor beta chains listed below, sequenced in a study of blood T cell repertoires in COVID-19. Generated by immunoSEQ multiplex PCR, the TCRdb table keeps only in-frame clones and is missing some. The sample lists roughly 50,000 clones, 75% to 85% occurring once. The sequencing input was peripheral blood. These receptors all come from a man in his forties with acute or convalescent COVID-19.

V is TRBV7-6 and J is TRBJ2-3; 9 bases line up with TRBD1. V lost 0 bases and J lost 6; bases outside the gene matches: 4. CDR3 length: 15 amino acids. CDR1 is SGHVS, CDR2 FNYEAQ, per germline. CDR3 protein: CASSLAGQGRDTQYF. CDR3 nucleotides: TGTGCCAGCAGCTTAGCGGGACAGGGTCGGGATACGCAGTATTTT.

This clone occurred a few times. The CDR3 loop reads CASSLGRGNTIYF. In DNA, the CDR3 is TGCGCCAGCAGCTTGGGCAGGGGGAACACCATATATTTT. V gene TRBV5-1 combines with J gene TRBJ1-3, with 7 positions matching TRBD1. The CDR3 spans 13 residues. In germline, CDR1 is SGHRS, CDR2 YFSETQ. Trimming at V came to 0 bases and at J to 7 bases, leaving 1 base not matched to a gene.

V and J are TRBV7-2 and TRBJ2-5; a possible D gene is TRBD1 (6 bases). V lost 5 bases, J lost 5 bases, and 18 bases lay in between. The germline CDR1 and CDR2 sequences are SGHTA and FQGNSA. This CDR3 contains 15 residues. CDR3: CASSRGQRWGETQYF. CDR3 bases: TGTGCCAGCAGCCGTGGACAGCGATGGGGGGAGACCCAGTACTTC.

The chain joins TRBV28 to TRBJ1-4, with no clear D. Germline V gives CDR1 MDHEN, CDR2 SYDVKM. Trimming took 3 bases from V and 10 from J, leaving 9 bases between them. The CDR3 has 12 residues. The DNA of the CDR3 is TGTGCCAGCAGTTTTTTGGCGGGAAAACTGTTTTTT. Its protein product is CASSFLAGKLFF.

V usage is TRBV2 and J usage is TRBJ2-3; no firm D call. This CDR3 region has 13 residues. CDR1 and CDR2 from the germline V gene are SNHLY and FYNNEI. V shed 7 bases and J shed 5 bases, with 13 bases lying between them. DNA of the CDR3: TGTGCCAGCAAGCCGAGCGCTCTAGATACGCAGTATTTT. It yields the protein CASKPSALDTQYF.

V usage is TRBV7-2 and J usage is TRBJ1-5, with 10 positions matching TRBD1. Germline assignment: CDR1 SGHTA and CDR2 FQGNSA. The CDR3 totals 15 residues. The V gene end was trimmed by 1 base and the J gene end by 6 bases; junction bases not matched to a gene: 3. CDR3: CASSLGGTGVQPQHF. The CDR3 DNA reads TGTGCCAGCAGCTTAGGGGGGACAGGGGTTCAGCCCCAGCATTTT. Drawing the rest from reference TRBV7-2 and TRBJ1-5, the complete variable domain is GAGVSQSPSNKVTEKGKDVELRCDPISGHTALYWYRQSLGQGLEFLIYFQGNSAPDKSGLPSDRFSAERTGGSVSTLTIQRTQQEDSAVYLCASSLGGTGVQPQHFGDGTRLSIL.

This clone was seen more than once but under ten times. The chain couples TRBV5-1 to TRBJ2-7, with 7 bases lining up with TRBD1. Germline lookup yields CDR1 SGHRS and CDR2 YFSETQ. Trimming at V came to 0 bases and at J to 5 bases, leaving 5 bases not matched to a gene. The CDR3 covers 14 residues. The CDR3 DNA follows: TGCGCCAGCAGCTTGGGACAGGGAGCTAACGAGCAGTACTTC. Protein: CASSLGQGANEQYF. The full variable domain, its missing parts supplied by reference TRBV5-1 and TRBJ2-7, is KAGVTQTPRYLIKTRGQQVTLSCSPISGHRSVSWYQQTPGQGLQFLFEYFSETQRNKGNFPGRFSGRQFSNSRSEMNVSTLELGDSALYLCASSLGQGANEQYFGPGTRLTVT.

The chain uses TRBV5-1 and TRBJ1-4; D call uncertain. The CDR3 sequence is 17 residues long. Germline V gene lookup returns CDR1 SGHRS and CDR2 YFSETQ. Trimming cost V 0 bases and J 0 bases, with 12 bases left between them. The CDR3 reads CASSLARGYATNEKLFF. The DNA of the CDR3 is TGCGCCAGCAGCTTGGCGCGCGGGTATGCAACTAATGAAAAACTGTTTTTT.

This clone has a handful of counts. This rearrangement joins TRBV10-2 to TRBJ2-7; 8 nucleotides align to TRBD1. This CDR3 comprises 14 residues. Per the germline V gene, CDR1 is WSHSY and CDR2 is SAAADI. V trimming: 7 bases; J trimming: 2 bases; junction bases outside the gene matches: 7. The CDR3 here is CASISDRGAYEQYF. CDR3 nucleotide sequence: TGCGCCAGCATTAGCGACAGGGGAGCCTACGAGCAGTACTTC.

V gene TRBV7-9 combines with J gene TRBJ1-2, with D tentatively TRBD1 (5 bases). The ends were cut back, 5 bases at V and 3 bases at J, with 7 bases in the middle. Germline CDR1 SEHNR, CDR2 FQNEAQ (reference sequence). This CDR3 has 12 amino acids. The CDR3: CASSETDYGYTF. Written as DNA, the CDR3 is TGTGCCAGCAGCGAGACAGACTATGGCTACACCTTC.

CDR3 DNA: TGTGCCTGGAGTGTACCAACGGGGGGGTTTCAAGAGACCCAGTACTTC. It codes for CAWSVPTGGFQETQYF. The rearrangement links TRBV30 to TRBJ2-5, with 8 bases aligning to TRBD2. This CDR3 has 16 residues. The V gene's germline CDR1 is GTSNPN and CDR2 SVGIG (reference sequence). V shed 0 bases, J shed 2 bases, and the junction held 8 bases outside the gene matches. Based on the CDR3 plus reference TRBV30 and TRBJ2-5, the full variable domain is SQTIHQWPATLVQPVGSPLSLECTVEGTSNPNLYWYRQAAGRGLQLLFYSVGIGQISSEVPQNLSASRPQDRQFILSSKKLLLSDSGFYLCAWSVPTGGFQETQYFGPGTRLLVL.

This sequence joins TRBV19 and TRBJ1-2; D uncertain. Germline V gene data show CDR1 as LNHDA and CDR2 as SQIVND (reference sequence). The V and J ends lost 10 bases and 0 bases respectively, with 9 bases between them. The CDR3 is 12 residues long. As DNA, the CDR3 is TGTGCCACTTCCGGGTCTAACTATGGCTACACCTTC. Its translation: CATSGSNYGYTF. The full variable domain, completed using reference TRBV19 and TRBJ1-2, is DGGITQSPKYLFRKEGQNVTLSCEQNLNHDAMYWYRQDPGQGLRLIYYSQIVNDFQKGDIAEGYSVSREKKESFPLTVTSAQKNPTAFYLCATSGSNYGYTFGSGTRLTVV.

J is TRBJ1-1 and V is TRBV12-3 or TRBV12-4; maybe TRBD1 (5 bases). V shed 5 bases and J shed 3 bases, with 10 bases lying between them. CDR3 length: 13 residues. CDR3 sequence reads: CASSSDSYTEAFF. The CDR3 nucleotides are TGTGCCAGCAGTAGCGACAGTTACACTGAAGCTTTCTTT.

The chain couples TRBV28 to TRBJ2-2; no reliable D call. V was clipped by 6 bases and J by 8 bases, with 13 bases between them. This CDR3 spans 13 amino acids. Germline CDR1 and CDR2: MDHEN and SYDVKM. The CDR3 DNA reads as TGTGCCAGCAGCCTACGTGCTATGGGGGAGCTGTTTTTT. Its translation is CASSLRAMGELFF.

This clone was picked up one time. This sequence joins TRBV7-2 and TRBJ2-1; a weak D match, TRBD1 (6 bases). This CDR3 has 13 residues. Per the germline V gene, CDR1 is SGHTA and CDR2 is FQGNSA. Trimming stripped 5 bases from V and 10 bases from J, with 15 bases between. The DNA of the CDR3 is TGTGCCAGCAGCCGGGACAAGGGGGACGAGCAGTTCTTC. This gives the protein CASSRDKGDEQFF.

The V call is TRBV7-2, the J call TRBJ1-4, with D possibly being TRBD1 (6 bases). CDR1 is SGHTA and CDR2 is FQGNSA in the germline V gene. This CDR3 spans 14 amino acids. Trimming stripped 1 base from V and 15 bases from J, with 18 bases between. This CDR3 reads CASSLVQGPQGLFF. In DNA, the CDR3 is TGTGCCAGCAGCTTAGTGCAGGGGCCTCAGGGTTTGTTTTTT.

The chain recombines TRBV16 with TRBJ2-7; 9 nucleotides agree with TRBD2. V was clipped by 4 bases and J by 11 bases; unmatched bases: 12. CDR1 and CDR2 from the germline V gene are KGHSY and FQNENV. The CDR3 totals 14 residues. This chain's CDR3 is CASSPGLAGSHKYF. CDR3 sequence (DNA): TGTGCCAGCAGCCCGGGACTAGCAGGGTCGCATAAGTACTTC. Complete variable domain (other parts from reference TRBV16 and TRBJ2-7): GEEVAQTPKHLVRGEGQKAKLYCAPIKGHSYVFWYQQVLKNEFKFLISFQNENVFDETGMPKERFSAKCLPNSPCSLEIQATKLEDSAVYFCASSPGLAGSHKYFGPGTRLTVT.

The chain is built from TRBV19 and TRBJ2-2; possible D gene TRBD1, 5 bases. CDR3 size: 13 residues. Per the germline V gene, CDR1 is LNHDA and CDR2 is SQIVND (reference sequence). Trimming cost V 7 bases and J 4 bases, with 10 bases left between them. The CDR3 sequence is CASKGRGTGELFF. CDR3 in DNA: TGTGCCAGTAAAGGAAGGGGCACCGGGGAGCTGTTTTTT. The complete variable domain, with remaining parts taken from reference TRBV19 and TRBJ2-2, reads DGGITQSPKYLFRKEGQNVTLSCEQNLNHDAMYWYRQDPGQGLRLIYYSQIVNDFQKGDIAEGYSVSREKKESFPLTVTSAQKNPTAFYLCASKGRGTGELFFGEGSRLTVL.

The chain carries TRBV2 and TRBJ2-3; 7 bases line up with TRBD1. The CDR3 has 15 amino acids. J gave up 1 base and V 6 bases, and 7 bases lay outside the gene matches. Germline V lookup: CDR1 SNHLY, CDR2 FYNNEI. Here the CDR3 reads CASRKLGQGTDTQYF. As DNA, the CDR3 is TGTGCCAGCAGGAAACTCGGACAGGGCACAGATACGCAGTATTTT.

The rearrangement joins TRBV7-3 to TRBJ1-1, with 9 bases identical to TRBD1. CDR1 and CDR2 from the germline V gene are SGHTA and FQGTGA. The CDR3 is 13 residues long. V dropped 4 bases and J dropped 5; count of bases not matched to a gene: 2. The DNA of the CDR3 is TGTGCCAGCAGCTCGGGACAGGGTACTGAAGCTTTCTTT. Amino acid sequence: CASSSGQGTEAFF.

There are a few counts of this clone. The chain recombines TRBV5-1 with TRBJ2-2; possibly TRBD2 for D (5 bases). The CDR3 length is 12 residues. The germline CDR1 and CDR2 sequences are SGHRS and YFSETQ. Trimming stripped 7 bases from V and 2 bases from J, with 6 bases between. CDR3 in amino acids: CASGRNTGELFF. CDR3 DNA: TGCGCCAGCGGGAGAAACACCGGGGAGCTGTTTTTT.

The chain is built from TRBV12-3 or TRBV12-4 and TRBJ2-5; D may be TRBD1 (6 bases). Trimming took 5 bases from V and 3 from J, leaving 10 bases between them. The CDR3 covers 13 residues. The chain's CDR3 is CASSQQGKETQYF. The DNA for the CDR3 is TGTGCCAGCAGTCAACAGGGAAAAGAGACCCAGTACTTC.

V is TRBV19 and J is TRBJ1-1; 9 nucleotides align to TRBD1. This CDR3 comprises 12 residues. Germline CDR1 reads LNHDA; CDR2 reads SQIVND (reference sequence). Germline trimming cut 4 bases from V and 10 bases from J; bases unmatched to any gene: 4. CDR3 sequence (DNA): TGTGCCAGTAGTACTAGACAGGGGGGAGCTTTCTTT. Amino acids: CASSTRQGGAFF.